This is a list of T cell receptor beta chains from one sample in a study of CD8+ T cells in alopecia areata. Libraries were prepared by immunoSEQ multiplex PCR; TCRdb keeps only in-frame clonotypes and omits some of them. The repertoire includes about 200,000 clones, approximately 60% of them detected once, and 3% to 3.5% sits in the top ten. The source was CD4+ T cells sorted from blood, collected at week 4, from a patient treated with tofacitinib. The origin of the receptors is a human donor with alopecia areata. Each CDR3 is given with its conserved first and last residue. A row's size may be missing; if present it is once, few, many or a size class.

CDR3aa	v_gene	abundance	j_gene
CASSYRARNTEAFF	TRBV6-5	.	TRBJ1-1
CSVDLQGGGSYEQYF	TRBV29-1	.	TRBJ2-7
CASSSQGKNIQYF	TRBV6-5	.	TRBJ2-4
CASSLFPRTATYSGNTIYF	TRBV5-1	once	TRBJ1-3
CASSLAGGGRETQYF	TRBV5-1	.	TRBJ2-5
CASSPGQGIGLHF	TRBV7-9	.	TRBJ1-6
CSVERGPIYGYTF	TRBV29-1	.	TRBJ1-2
CASSQGGTRSPLHF	TRBV4-1	.	TRBJ1-6
CASSQVYRSTDTQYF	TRBV4-1	.	TRBJ2-3
CASRPGTGLETQYF	TRBV5-1	.	TRBJ2-5
CASSPIQGDGYTF	TRBV5-4	.	TRBJ1-2
CASSQVRETQYF	TRBV14	once	TRBJ2-5
CAISESVGQGEETQYF	TRBV10-3	.	TRBJ2-5
CSASPDSGNTIYF	TRBV29-1	.	TRBJ1-3
CASSVGAGNWPNVYGYTF	TRBV9	.	TRBJ1-2
CASSARGLAGGETQYF	TRBV6-1	.	TRBJ2-5
CSVGRVLNTEAFF	TRBV29-1	few	TRBJ1-1
CASSQGTGGARGEKLFF	TRBV4-3	few	TRBJ1-4
CASSRDSSWSTEAFF	TRBV4-2	.	TRBJ1-1
CAWSAPGTGSYEQYF	TRBV30	once	TRBJ2-7
CSVIRDRDYEQYF	TRBV29-1	.	TRBJ2-7
CASSFLGGEAGELFF	TRBV5-1	.	TRBJ2-2
CAWSVRDNQPQHF	TRBV30	.	TRBJ1-5
CASSLVVDSPYEQYF	TRBV5-1	once	TRBJ2-7
CSVVNTDYGYTF	TRBV29-1	.	TRBJ1-2
CASSPWTGNEQFF	TRBV27	.	TRBJ2-1
CASSGGGTGNYGYTF	TRBV2	.	TRBJ1-2
CASSQQGGTNEKLFF	TRBV18	few	TRBJ1-4
CASSSSGGGETQYF	TRBV7-2	few	TRBJ2-5
CASSEQTGLNEQYF	TRBV2	.	TRBJ2-7
CAWKLAGTPGQFF	TRBV30	.	TRBJ2-1
CASSQIQVPVVTFF	TRBV5-6	few	TRBJ1-1
CSVQVRQGAHSAF	TRBV29-1	.	TRBJ1-2
CASQLRGYQPQHF	TRBV6-5	.	TRBJ1-5
CASSLDLVQGTQETQYF	TRBV11-2	.	TRBJ2-5
CAWSHLGARDEKLFF	TRBV30	.	TRBJ1-4
CASSFGQGIGYGYTF	TRBV27	.	TRBJ1-2
CSVEVRARNTEAFF	TRBV29-1	.	TRBJ1-1
CASSPRTSGEKLFF	TRBV7-2	few	TRBJ1-4
CASSLFPQNSYGYTF	TRBV7-8	.	TRBJ1-2
CASSQERGGYNEQFF	TRBV4-1	once	TRBJ2-1
CAWSVRGRGWDSNQPQHF	TRBV30	.	TRBJ1-5
CASSLGPEETF	TRBV5-6	.	TRBJ1-2
CASSVEEWDSPLHF	TRBV9	.	TRBJ1-6
CASRGDGNSPLHF	TRBV5-1	.	TRBJ1-6
CASSRRGVGSPLHF	TRBV7-9	few	TRBJ1-6
CASSEGAGTEAFF	TRBV9	.	TRBJ1-1
CASSPNAGWETQYF	TRBV18	.	TRBJ2-5
CSVRQVMNTEAFF	TRBV29-1	few	TRBJ1-1
CASSVDRRTDTQYF	TRBV6-1	.	TRBJ2-3